The rows below give T cell receptor beta chains drawn from one sample of a study of blood T cells in healthy people across ages. TCRdb processed the 5' RACE reads anew with MiXCR; each CDR3 protein has one entry. The table shows hundreds of thousands of distinct CDR3 sequences, with roughly 44% occurring only once. Sequences were obtained from blood. These receptors were obtained from a woman aged 55-70 years in good health. Both conserved end residues are part of each CDR3. A D gene is named only where the DNA matches it firmly. Clone size is not always given. Where it is, it says once, few, many or a class for expanded clones.

D gene	V gene	clone size	J gene	CDR3 protein	CDR3 DNA
-	TRBV27	few	TRBJ1-1	CASSPLSGTVSEAFF	TGTGCCAGCAGTCCCCTGTCTGGCACGGTAAGTGAAGCTTTCTTT
TRBD1	TRBV5-6	-	TRBJ1-6	CASSPRQGGLNSPLHF	TGTGCCAGCAGCCCCCGACAGGGTGGGCTCAATTCACCCCTCCACTTT
-	TRBV12-3/TRBV12-4	-	TRBJ2-5	CASSHPQGTQYF	TGTGCCAGCAGTCACCCTCAGGGGACCCAGTACTTC
TRBD2	TRBV10-3	many	TRBJ2-1	CAISESASGNDEQFF	TGTGCCATCAGTGAGTCTGCTAGCGGGAACGATGAGCAGTTCTTC
-	TRBV6-6	-	TRBJ1-1	CASSQGQRTEAFF	TGTGCCAGCAGTCAAGGGCAGAGGACTGAAGCTTTCTTT
-	TRBV5-1	few	TRBJ2-6	CASSLDREDAGANVLTF	TGCGCCAGCAGCTTGGACAGGGAAGATGCTGGGGCCAACGTCCTGACTTTC
TRBD1	TRBV11-3	-	TRBJ2-1	CATSNDRGPINEQFF	TGTGCCACTTCGAATGACAGGGGGCCCATCAATGAGCAGTTCTTC
-	TRBV6-2/TRBV6-3	-	TRBJ2-2	CASRWSLVISTGELFF	TGTGCCAGCAGGTGGTCTTTAGTGATTTCCACCGGGGAGCTGTTTTTT
-	TRBV29-1	-	TRBJ1-1	CSVEDIPEAFF	TGCAGCGTTGAAGATATCCCTGAAGCTTTCTTT
TRBD1	TRBV19	many	TRBJ1-1	CASSIGGTGGVEAFF	TGTGCCAGTAGTATAGGCGGGACAGGGGGCGTTGAAGCTTTCTTT
TRBD2	TRBV6-2/TRBV6-3	few	TRBJ2-7	CASSYWGLAAHYEQYF	TGTGCCAGCAGTTACTGGGGACTAGCGGCCCACTACGAGCAGTACTTC
-	TRBV5-1	-	TRBJ1-1	CASSLDGGNMNTEAFF	TGCGCCAGCAGCTTGGACGGGGGAAATATGAACACTGAAGCTTTCTTT
TRBD2	TRBV20-1	many	TRBJ2-7	CSARDTSGSDEQYF	TGCAGTGCTAGAGATACTAGCGGGAGTGACGAGCAGTACTTC
TRBD1	TRBV20-1	once	TRBJ1-6	CSASKDRERNSPLHF	TGCAGTGCCAGCAAGGACAGGGAAAGAAATTCACCCCTCCACTTT
TRBD1	TRBV6-1	once	TRBJ1-5	CASKDRGWEQPQHF	TGTGCCAGCAAGGACAGGGGATGGGAACAGCCCCAGCATTTT
TRBD2	TRBV4-3	few	TRBJ2-2	CASSQQWRLAGGGELFF	TGCGCCAGCAGCCAACAGTGGCGACTAGCGGGTGGTGGGGAGCTGTTTTTT
-	TRBV20-1	once	TRBJ1-2	CSAGPGANNGYTF	TGCAGTGCTGGCCCCGGAGCGAATAATGGCTACACCTTC
-	TRBV20-1	-	TRBJ2-7	CSASPSADPYEQYF	TGCAGTGCTAGTCCCTCAGCTGACCCCTACGAGCAGTACTTC
-	TRBV29-1	few	TRBJ2-2	CSVSRGGSGELFF	TGCAGCGTTTCGAGGGGGGGCTCCGGGGAGCTGTTTTTT
-	TRBV27	few	TRBJ1-2	CASSGQADYGYTF	TGTGCCAGCAGCGGGCAGGCGGACTATGGCTACACCTTC
TRBD1	TRBV20-1	-	TRBJ2-2	CSAGTVNTGELFF	TGCAGTGCTGGGACAGTGAACACCGGGGAGCTGTTTTTT
TRBD1	TRBV28	few	TRBJ2-7	CASSLGPGTGTYEQYF	TGTGCCAGCAGTTTAGGACCCGGGACAGGGACCTACGAGCAGTACTTC
TRBD2	TRBV7-2	many	TRBJ2-5	CASRLRGEKPNQETQYF	TGTGCCAGCAGACTACGGGGGGAAAAACCGAACCAAGAGACCCAGTACTTC
TRBD1	TRBV2	-	TRBJ2-1	CASSGQGWDEQFF	TGTGCCAGCAGCGGACAGGGGTGGGATGAGCAGTTCTTC
-	TRBV4-3	-	TRBJ1-1	CASSQGQINTEAFF	TGCGCCAGCAGCCAAGGGCAGATAAACACTGAAGCTTTCTTT
-	TRBV20-1	-	TRBJ2-3	CSALYAADTQYF	TGCAGTGCCCTGTATGCGGCAGATACGCAGTATTTT
-	TRBV28	-	TRBJ2-3	CASSGWGSGDTQYF	TGTGCCAGCAGTGGTTGGGGATCTGGAGATACGCAGTATTTT
TRBD2	TRBV4-2	many	TRBJ2-7	CASSQSAGGLGDEQYF	TGTGCCAGCAGCCAATCTGCGGGAGGATTGGGTGACGAGCAGTACTTC
-	TRBV9	-	TRBJ2-5	CASSVGGELQETQYF	TGTGCCAGCAGCGTAGGTGGGGAGCTACAAGAGACCCAGTACTTC
-	TRBV12-3/TRBV12-4	many	TRBJ2-1	CASSWGASSYNEQFF	TGTGCCAGCAGTTGGGGGGCAAGCTCCTACAATGAGCAGTTCTTC
-	TRBV12-3/TRBV12-4	few	TRBJ2-7	CASSGGHAGEQYF	TGTGCCAGCAGTGGGGGACATGCGGGCGAGCAGTACTTC
-	TRBV6-5	few	TRBJ2-7	CASSSPGSATYEQYF	TGTGCCAGCAGTTCCCCCGGGTCGGCTACCTACGAGCAGTACTTC
-	TRBV5-6	-	TRBJ1-2	CASSSLPGGYTF	TGTGCCAGCAGCTCCCTCCCTGGCGGCTACACCTTC